These 23 T cell receptor beta chains came from one sample sequenced in a study of blood T cell repertoires in COVID-19. TCRdb keeps only in-frame clones here, not all; method: immunoSEQ multiplex PCR. The data show roughly 290,000 clones, about 85% seen once. The sample was peripheral blood. These receptors were taken from a human donor with COVID-19, enrolled during active disease. The donor label of this sample is uncertain.

The chain is built from TRBV3-1 (or the pseudogene TRBV3-2) and TRBJ2-5, with D unresolved. The germline V gene encodes CDR1 LGHDT and CDR2 YNNKEL (reference sequence). The V gene lost 4 bases and the J gene lost 0 bases, with 6 bases spanning the gap. The CDR3 is made up of 13 amino acids. CDR3 in DNA: TGTGCCAGCAGCCTCGAGTACCAAGAGACCCAGTACTTC. Translation: CASSLEYQETQYF.

The CDR3 coding sequence is TGTGCCAGCAGCGAGGGGGCTGATCAGCCCCAGCATTTT. Translated: CASSEGADQPQHF. This chain connects TRBV5-4 to TRBJ1-5; TRBD1 matches at 7 bases. Per germline, CDR1 SGHNT and CDR2 YYREEE (reference sequence). V lost 4 bases and J lost 5; bases outside the gene matches: 3. The CDR3 loop spans 13 amino acids.

The chain joins TRBV7-3 to TRBJ2-7, with 7 bases lining up with TRBD1. The CDR3 sequence is 14 residues long. Per the germline V gene, CDR1 is SGHTA and CDR2 is FQGTGA. The trim removed 5 bases at V and 2 bases at J, leaving 6 bases unmatched. The CDR3 DNA reads TGTGCCAGCAGCAAAGCAGGGGGACCCTACGAGCAGTACTTC. Translation gives CASSKAGGPYEQYF.

The rearrangement links TRBV7-2 to TRBJ2-3; D ambiguous. Germline-derived CDR1 and CDR2 are SGHTA and FQGNSA. Deletions cut 4 bases from V and 3 bases from J, with 8 bases between. CDR3 length equals 13 residues. The CDR3 nucleotides are TGTGCCAGCAGCTCCTCGGGTACAGATACGCAGTATTTT. Amino acids: CASSSSGTDTQYF.

This chain connects TRBV14 to TRBJ2-7, with TRBD1 matching 8 bases. V gave up 0 bases and J gave up 0 bases; unmatched junction bases: 10. The V gene's germline CDR1 is SGHDN and CDR2 FVKESK. This CDR3 region has 18 residues. CDR3 nucleotides: TGTGCCAGCAGCCAAGACCCCCCGGACAGGGATCGCTCCTACGAGCAGTACTTC. Translated, it gives CASSQDPPDRDRSYEQYF.

In regard to this clone: A junction end diverges from the germline sequence, so it may reflect a read error. This chain joins TRBV18 and TRBJ2-2, with 13 bases lining up with TRBD2. CDR3 length equals 18 residues. The V gene's germline CDR1 is KGHSH and CDR2 LQKENI. Written as DNA, the CDR3 is TGTGCCAGCTCTCCACAGGGACTAGCGGGACTTACGACCGGGGAGCTGTTTTTT. It is translated as CASSPQGLAGLTTGELFF.

The rearrangement uses TRBV6-5 and TRBJ2-1; 7 bases line up with TRBD2. Germline V CDR1 and CDR2: MNHEY, SVGAGI. The CDR3 has 15 amino acids. The trim removed 6 bases at V and 0 bases at J, leaving 5 bases unmatched. CDR3 amino acids: CASRTAGSSYNEQFF. CDR3 DNA sequence: TGTGCCAGCAGAACAGCGGGGAGCTCCTACAATGAGCAGTTCTTC.

The chain is built from TRBV18 and TRBJ2-7; 10 nucleotides line up with TRBD1. From germline, CDR1 is KGHSH and CDR2 LQKENI. Germline trimming cut 2 bases from V and 2 bases from J; bases unmatched to any gene: 3. This CDR3 region has 15 residues. The CDR3 DNA reads as TGTGCCAGCTCACCAGGGACAGGGGCTCCCTACGAGCAGTACTTC. Its translation is CASSPGTGAPYEQYF.

This clone was recorded a few times. The chain recombines TRBV30 with TRBJ1-1; 8 nucleotides align to TRBD1. Germline V lookup: CDR1 GTSNPN, CDR2 SVGIG (reference sequence). The CDR3 spans 14 residues. V was pared by 2 bases and J by 7 bases, with 9 bases of the junction left unmatched. CDR3 bases: TGTGCCTGGAGTCCCGACAGGGGTAATAATGAAGCTTTCTTT. This encodes CAWSPDRGNNEAFF.

This clone came up once. The J gene is TRBJ2-1, the V gene TRBV7-2; 7 nucleotides match TRBD2. J gave up 4 bases and V 1 base, and 4 bases lay outside the gene matches. Germline lookup yields CDR1 SGHTA and CDR2 FQGNSA. The CDR3 has 15 residues. The CDR3 DNA is TGTGCCAGCAGCTTAGATATAGCGGGTTACAATGAGCAGTTCTTC. Protein product: CASSLDIAGYNEQFF.

This rearrangement joins TRBV4-1 to TRBJ2-3, with D maybe TRBD2 (5 bases). Deletions cut 3 bases from V and 0 bases from J, with 10 bases between. The CDR3 has 15 residues. The germline CDR1 and CDR2 sequences are MGHRA and YSYEKL. CDR3 in DNA: TGCGCCAGCAGCCAGAGGGATCGTAGCACAGATACGCAGTATTTT. Amino acids: CASSQRDRSTDTQYF.

CDR3 amino acids: CASRPTGATNEKLFF. The CDR3 DNA is TGTGCCAGCAGGCCCACAGGGGCGACTAATGAAAAACTGTTTTTT. The rearrangement uses TRBV6-5 and TRBJ1-4, with 7 bases identical to TRBD1. The length of the CDR3 is 15 residues. Trimming removed 6 bases from V and 2 bases from J; junction bases left unmatched: 6. Germline V gene lookup returns CDR1 MNHEY and CDR2 SVGAGI.

The J gene is TRBJ2-5, the V gene TRBV5-1; TRBD2 matches at 14 bases. The CDR3 contains 16 residues. Germline V gene sequence: CDR1 SGHRS, CDR2 YFSETQ. V trimming: 4 bases; J trimming: 1 base; junction bases outside the gene matches: 3. The CDR3 sequence: CASSKGTSGGQETQYF. The CDR3 coding sequence is TGCGCCAGCAGCAAAGGGACTAGCGGGGGCCAAGAGACCCAGTACTTC.

The chain recombines TRBV28 with TRBJ2-1; 7 positions match TRBD1. Germline assignment: CDR1 MDHEN and CDR2 SYDVKM. This CDR3 comprises 17 residues. Trimming at V came to 5 bases and at J to 6 bases, leaving 16 bases not matched to a gene. This CDR3 reads CASSPRQGIRLGNEQFF. For the CDR3, the DNA is TGTGCCAGCAGTCCCCGACAGGGAATAAGACTTGGCAATGAGCAGTTCTTC.

V and J are TRBV2 and TRBJ2-7, with 13 nucleotides matching TRBD2. The length of the CDR3 is 15 residues. V lost 6 bases to trimming and J lost 1 base; unmatched junction nucleotides: 3. Germline CDR1 and CDR2: SNHLY and FYNNEI. The CDR3 coding sequence is TGTGCCAGCAGACTAGCGGGAGGGAGGTCCTACGAGCAGTACTTC. The encoded protein is CASRLAGGRSYEQYF.

V is TRBV19 and J is TRBJ2-2; possibly TRBD1 for D (6 bases). With 5 bases removed from V and 4 bases from J, the gap between germline ends came to 17 bases. Looked up from germline, CDR1 is LNHDA and CDR2 is SQIVND (reference sequence). The CDR3 loop spans 16 amino acids. Here the CDR3 reads CASSSGGTGPTGELFF. The CDR3 nucleotides read TGTGCCAGTAGTTCTGGGGGCACCGGGCCCACCGGGGAGCTGTTTTTT.

The chain carries TRBV28 and TRBJ1-2; the D is unclear. The V and J ends lost 7 bases and 4 bases respectively, with 22 bases between them. Germline assignment: CDR1 MDHEN and CDR2 SYDVKM. The CDR3 sequence is 16 residues long. The CDR3 spells CASTVPLGPGGYGYTF. The CDR3 region has the DNA TGTGCCAGCACCGTCCCATTAGGTCCAGGTGGCTATGGCTACACCTTC.

The CDR3 protein is CASSFAAAGGTEAFF. CDR3 DNA sequence: TGTGCCAGCAGCTTTGCAGCCGCCGGGGGGACTGAAGCTTTCTTT. The chain uses TRBV7-2 and TRBJ1-1; tentative D call: TRBD1 (5 bases). Germline values: CDR1 SGHTA, CDR2 FQGNSA. With 3 bases removed from V and 5 bases from J, the gap between germline ends came to 16 bases. The CDR3 length is 15 residues. Together with reference TRBV7-2 and TRBJ1-1, the CDR3 gives the full variable domain: GAGVSQSPSNKVTEKGKDVELRCDPISGHTALYWYRQSLGQGLEFLIYFQGNSAPDKSGLPSDRFSAERTGGSVSTLTIQRTQQEDSAVYLCASSFAAAGGTEAFFGQGTRLTVV.

This rearrangement joins TRBV9 to TRBJ1-1; TRBD1 matches at 7 bases. Looked up from germline, CDR1 is SGDLS and CDR2 is YYNGEE. CDR3 length: 13 amino acids. J gave up 3 bases and V 2 bases, and 1 base lay outside the gene matches. CDR3 protein: CASSVDRHTEAFF. CDR3 DNA: TGTGCCAGCAGCGTGGACAGGCACACTGAAGCTTTCTTT. Together with reference TRBV9 and TRBJ1-1, the CDR3 gives the full variable domain: DSGVTQTPKHLITATGQRVTLRCSPRSGDLSVYWYQQSLDQGLQFLIQYYNGEERAKGNILERFSAQQFPDLHSELNLSSLELGDSALYFCASSVDRHTEAFFGQGTRLTVV.

The V gene is TRBV29-1, the J gene TRBJ1-2; 7 bases line up with TRBD1. Per the germline V gene, CDR1 is SQVTM and CDR2 is ANQGSEA. J gave up 6 bases and V 0 bases, and 4 bases lay outside the gene matches. There are 13 residues in the CDR3. The CDR3 loop reads CSVEDPDRDGYTF. The CDR3 DNA sequence: TGCAGCGTTGAAGATCCCGACAGGGATGGCTACACCTTC.

This rearrangement joins TRBV7-9 to TRBJ2-5; D possibly corresponds to TRBD2 (5 bases). Trimming cost V 1 base and J 4 bases, with 10 bases left between them. CDR3 length: 14 residues. CDR1 and CDR2 (germline): SEHNR, FQNEAQ (reference sequence). The CDR3 sequence: CASSLDPGGETQYF. The DNA of the CDR3 is TGTGCCAGCAGCTTAGATCCCGGAGGAGAGACCCAGTACTTC.

This clone showed up just once. The rearrangement joins TRBV2 to TRBJ1-1; weak D call: TRBD1 (6 bases). The CDR3 covers 11 residues. V was trimmed by 7 bases and J by 6 bases, leaving 9 bases between them. CDR1 is SNHLY, CDR2 FYNNEI, per germline. CDR3 bases: TGTGCCAGCAACAGGGCGGCTGAAGCTTTCTTT. Its protein is CASNRAAEAFF.

The rearrangement joins TRBV11-2 to TRBJ2-7; D is possibly TRBD2 (6 bases). Germline CDR1 reads SGHAT; CDR2 reads FQNNGV. CDR3 length equals 14 residues. V lost 2 bases to trimming and J lost 2 bases, with 10 bases between them. The DNA of the CDR3 is TGTGCCAGCAGCTTAAGGCGGGGTACCTACGAGCAGTACTTC. This gives the protein CASSLRRGTYEQYF.